The TCR beta chain under discussion was sequenced for a study of read filtering for tumor transcriptome and immune sequencing. The library was built from roughly 400 ng RNA with molecular barcoded adaptors for alpha/delta and beta/gamma chains. One entry per CDR3 protein, called by TCRdb with MiXCR from the reads. The repertoire holds some 130,000 distinct CDR3 sequences, with about 13% as singletons. Study-level findings and limits: Approximately 87% of IR-seq clonotypes had a single read, yet these held approximately 3.5% of reads.

The sample holds many counts of this clonotype. Its target is unknown. CDR1 and CDR2 from the germline V gene are SGHRS and YFSETQ. The CDR3 runs 16 residues. V was clipped by 0 bases and J by 7 bases; unmatched bases: 6. Material for sequencing was a population of CD138-negative cells sorted from bone marrow. The chain links TRBV5-1 to TRBJ2-1; 11 bases are shared with TRBD2. This clonotype originated in a donor aged 40 or over with multiple myeloma. The CDR3, as DNA: TGCGCCAGCAGCTTGGCTACTAGCGGGAGAGGTAATGAGCAGTTCTTC. Protein sequence: CASSLATSGRGNEQFF.